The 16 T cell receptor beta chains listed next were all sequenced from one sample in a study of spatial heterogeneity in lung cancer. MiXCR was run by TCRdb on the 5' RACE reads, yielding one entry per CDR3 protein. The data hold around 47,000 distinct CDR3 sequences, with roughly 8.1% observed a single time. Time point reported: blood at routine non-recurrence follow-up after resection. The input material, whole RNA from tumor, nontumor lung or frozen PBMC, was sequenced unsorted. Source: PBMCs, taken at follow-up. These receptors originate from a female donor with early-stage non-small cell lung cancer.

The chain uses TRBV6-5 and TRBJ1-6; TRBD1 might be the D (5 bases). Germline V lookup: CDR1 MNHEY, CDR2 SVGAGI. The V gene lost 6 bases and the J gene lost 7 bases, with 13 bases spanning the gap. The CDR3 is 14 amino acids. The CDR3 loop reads CASRRDVTNSPLHF. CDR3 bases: TGTGCCAGCAGGCGGGACGTTACGAATTCACCCCTCCACTTT.

The CDR3, as DNA: TGTGCCAGCAGCAAGAGTGGAAGCAATCAGCCCCAGCATTTT. Encoded protein: CASSKSGSNQPQHF. This chain links TRBV3-1 with TRBJ1-5; no definite D call. The CDR3 is made up of 14 amino acids. Trimming took off 5 bases at V and 1 base at J, with 9 bases between the two ends. Per the germline V gene, CDR1 is LGHDT and CDR2 is YNNKEL (reference sequence).

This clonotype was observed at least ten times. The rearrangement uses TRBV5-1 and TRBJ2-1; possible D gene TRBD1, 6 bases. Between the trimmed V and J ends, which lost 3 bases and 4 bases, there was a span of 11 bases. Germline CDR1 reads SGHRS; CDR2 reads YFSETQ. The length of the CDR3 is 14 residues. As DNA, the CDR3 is TGCGCCAGCAGCTCAACCGGGACATACAATGAGCAGTTCTTC. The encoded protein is CASSSTGTYNEQFF.

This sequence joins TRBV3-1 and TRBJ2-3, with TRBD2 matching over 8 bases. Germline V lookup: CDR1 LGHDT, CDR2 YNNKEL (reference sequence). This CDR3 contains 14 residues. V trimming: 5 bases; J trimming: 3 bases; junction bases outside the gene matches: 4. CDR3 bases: TGTGCCAGCAGCAGAAGCGGGGGAACAGATACGCAGTATTTT. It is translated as CASSRSGGTDTQYF.

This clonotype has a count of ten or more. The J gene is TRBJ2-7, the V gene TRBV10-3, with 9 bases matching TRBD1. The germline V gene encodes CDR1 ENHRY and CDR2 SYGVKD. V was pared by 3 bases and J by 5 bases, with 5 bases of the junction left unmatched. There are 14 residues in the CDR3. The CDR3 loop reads CAISDGQGSDEQYF. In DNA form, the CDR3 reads TGTGCCATCAGTGACGGACAGGGGTCCGACGAGCAGTACTTC.

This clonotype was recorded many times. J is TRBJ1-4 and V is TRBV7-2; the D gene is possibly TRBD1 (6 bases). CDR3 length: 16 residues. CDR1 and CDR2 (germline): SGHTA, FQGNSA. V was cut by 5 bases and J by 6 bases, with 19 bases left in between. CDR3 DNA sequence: TGTGCCAGCAGCCACACTAGGGGGGGGCGCGATGAAAAACTGTTTTTT. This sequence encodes CASSHTRGGRDEKLFF.

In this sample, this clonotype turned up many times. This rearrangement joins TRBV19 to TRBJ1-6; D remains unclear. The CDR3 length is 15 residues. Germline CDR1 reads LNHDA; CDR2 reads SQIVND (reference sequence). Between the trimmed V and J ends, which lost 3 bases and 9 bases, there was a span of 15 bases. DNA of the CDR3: TGTGCCAGTAGTATGCCACCCCCCCGCGGTTCACCCCTCCACTTT. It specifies CASSMPPPRGSPLHF.

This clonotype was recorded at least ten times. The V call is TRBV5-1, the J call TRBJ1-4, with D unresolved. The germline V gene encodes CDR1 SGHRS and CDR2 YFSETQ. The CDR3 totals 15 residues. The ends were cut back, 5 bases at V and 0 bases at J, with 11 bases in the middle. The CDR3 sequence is CASRSTSATNEKLFF. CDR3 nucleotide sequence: TGCGCCAGCAGGTCAACCTCTGCAACTAATGAAAAACTGTTTTTT.

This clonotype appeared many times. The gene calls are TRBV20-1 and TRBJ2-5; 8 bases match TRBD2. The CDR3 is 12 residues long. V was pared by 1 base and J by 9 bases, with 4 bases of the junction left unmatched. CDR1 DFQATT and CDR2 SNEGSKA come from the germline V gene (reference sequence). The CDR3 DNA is TGCAGTGCTAGAGTGGCCGGGGGGGCCCAGTACTTC. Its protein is CSARVAGGAQYF.

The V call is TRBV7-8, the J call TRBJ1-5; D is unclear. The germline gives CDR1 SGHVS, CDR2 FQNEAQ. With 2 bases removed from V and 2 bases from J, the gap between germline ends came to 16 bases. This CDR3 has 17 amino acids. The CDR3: CASSLTPLSGGNQPQHF. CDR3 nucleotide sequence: TGTGCCAGCAGCTTAACCCCATTATCAGGAGGCAATCAGCCCCAGCATTTT. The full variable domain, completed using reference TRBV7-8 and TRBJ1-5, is GAGVSQSPRYKVAKRGQDVALRCDPISGHVSLFWYQQALGQGPEFLTYFQNEAQLDKSGLPSDRFFAERPEGSVSTLKIQRTQQEDSAVYLCASSLTPLSGGNQPQHFGDGTRLSIL.

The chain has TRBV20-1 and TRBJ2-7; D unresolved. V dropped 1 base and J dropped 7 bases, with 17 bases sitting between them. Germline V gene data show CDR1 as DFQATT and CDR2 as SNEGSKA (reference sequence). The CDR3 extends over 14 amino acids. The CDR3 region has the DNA TGCAGTGCTAGAGGACATGTGGGGTTGAGGGAGCAGTACTTC. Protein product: CSARGHVGLREQYF.

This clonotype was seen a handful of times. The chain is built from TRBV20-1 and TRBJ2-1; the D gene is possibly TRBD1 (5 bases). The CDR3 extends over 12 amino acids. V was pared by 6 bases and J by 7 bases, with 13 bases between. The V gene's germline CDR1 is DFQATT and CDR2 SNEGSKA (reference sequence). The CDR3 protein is CSAKVGLNEQFF. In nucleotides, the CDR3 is TGCAGTGCGAAAGTGGGGCTGAATGAGCAGTTCTTC.

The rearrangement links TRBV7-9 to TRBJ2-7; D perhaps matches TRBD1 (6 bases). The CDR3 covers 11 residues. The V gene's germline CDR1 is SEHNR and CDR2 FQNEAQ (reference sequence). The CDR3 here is CRGYSSYEQYF. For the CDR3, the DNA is TGTAGGGGGTACAGCTCCTACGAGCAGTACTTC.

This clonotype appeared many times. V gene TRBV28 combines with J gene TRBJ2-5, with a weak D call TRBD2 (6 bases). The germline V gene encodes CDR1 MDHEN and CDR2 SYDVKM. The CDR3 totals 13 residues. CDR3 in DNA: TGTGCAACTAGCCTCACGTCCTTAGGGACCCAGTACTTC. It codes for CATSLTSLGTQYF.

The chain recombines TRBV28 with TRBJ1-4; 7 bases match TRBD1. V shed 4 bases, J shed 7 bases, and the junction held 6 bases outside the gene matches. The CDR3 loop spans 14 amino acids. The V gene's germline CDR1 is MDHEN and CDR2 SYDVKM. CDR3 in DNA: TGTGCCAGCAGTTCCAGGGGGGCGCTTGAAAAACTGTTTTTT. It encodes CASSSRGALEKLFF. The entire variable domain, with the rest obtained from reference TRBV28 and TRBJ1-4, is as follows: DVKVTQSSRYLVKRTGEKVFLECVQDMDHENMFWYRQDPGLGLRLIYFSYDVKMKEKGDIPEGYSVSREKKERFSLILESASTNQTSMYLCASSSRGALEKLFFGSGTQLSVL.

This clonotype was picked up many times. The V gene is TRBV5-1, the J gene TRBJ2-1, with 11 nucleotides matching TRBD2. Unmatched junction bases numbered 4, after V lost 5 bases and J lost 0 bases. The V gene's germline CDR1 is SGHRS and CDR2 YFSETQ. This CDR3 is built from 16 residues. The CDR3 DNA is TGCGCCAGCAGTTCTAGCGGGGGGAGCTCCTACAATGAGCAGTTCTTC. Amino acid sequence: CASSSSGGSSYNEQFF.